The clone carrying this T cell receptor beta chain showed up many times. This specimen comes from a study of T-cell memory formation after mild COVID-19. The V gene's germline CDR1 is SGHRS and CDR2 YFSETQ. The CDR3 runs 16 residues. Trimming took 0 bases from V and 0 from J, leaving 12 bases between them. TCRdb processed the 5' RACE reads anew with MiXCR; each CDR3 protein has one entry. The sample comprises around 250,000 distinct CDR3 sequences, approximately 9% of which are singletons, and 22% rests with the top ten. The chain joins TRBV5-1 to TRBJ1-1; maybe TRBD1 (6 bases). The origin of this receptor is a man between 18 and 29 years old who had mild COVID-19 (a few samples of this study predate the infection). Cell type and time point are not known. Material: PBMCs or a T cell subset sorted from them (not recorded which). As DNA, the CDR3 is TGCGCCAGCAGCTTGGTATTCCAGGGGATGAACACTGAAGCTTTCTTT. Protein: CASSLVFQGMNTEAFF. The full variable domain, rest sourced from reference TRBV5-1 and TRBJ1-1, is KAGVTQTPRYLIKTRGQQVTLSCSPISGHRSVSWYQQTPGQGLQFLFEYFSETQRNKGNFPGRFSGRQFSNSRSEMNVSTLELGDSALYLCASSLVFQGMNTEAFFGQGTRLTVV.